A single sample gave rise to the 24 T cell receptor beta chains below, sequenced in a study of human T cells and chemical hapten exposure. Time point noted: patch test 2, 6 weeks after DPC sensitization. As for treatment: therapeutic diphenylcyclopropenone sensitization with weekly scalp DPC. Each CDR3 protein is one row after TCRdb ran MiXCR on the RACE reads. The sample lists some 71,000 distinct CDR3 sequences, around 10% occurring once. This sample comprised whole blood, obtained in connection with sensitization to the hapten diphenylcyclopropenone (DPC). The origin of the receptors is a woman aged 45-65 years with alopecia areata. Some clones in this sample may be carry-over from other donors' samples.

This sequence joins TRBV20-1 and TRBJ2-1; 9 positions agree with TRBD2. CDR1 and CDR2 (germline): DFQATT, SNEGSKA (reference sequence). The CDR3 runs 16 residues. With 4 bases clipped from V and 7 bases from J, the junction kept 14 bases outside the gene matches. CDR3 coding DNA: TGCAGTGCTACCGGCGGGGGAGCGGGAGGTGATAATGAGCAGTTCTTC. Protein: CSATGGGAGGDNEQFF.

At least ten counts were recorded for this clonotype. The CDR3 spells CATRATQGVNEQFF. CDR3 nucleotides: TGTGCCACCCGTGCAACACAGGGGGTCAATGAGCAGTTCTTC. This chain connects TRBV24-1 to TRBJ2-1; 8 nucleotides line up with TRBD1. This CDR3 is built from 14 residues. V dropped 9 bases and J dropped 6; count of bases not matched to a gene: 9. Germline V CDR1 and CDR2: KGHDR, SFDVKD.

The V gene is TRBV7-9, the J gene TRBJ2-1; possible D gene TRBD2, 5 bases. The CDR3 runs 13 residues. Germline CDR1 SEHNR, CDR2 FQNEAQ (reference sequence). V was pared by 5 bases and J by 6 bases, with 11 bases between. CDR3 loop: CASSHTRGNEQFF. CDR3 coding DNA: TGTGCCAGCAGCCATACTAGAGGCAATGAGCAGTTCTTC.

This clonotype occurred many times. The chain is built from TRBV6-6 and TRBJ1-4, with 7 bases matching TRBD1. The CDR3 consists of 16 residues. Germline CDR1 MNHNY, CDR2 SVGAGI (reference sequence). Unmatched junction bases numbered 14, after V lost 6 bases and J lost 7 bases. For the CDR3, the DNA is TGTGCCAGCAGGGTGGGACAGAGTCTAGGGAGTGAAAAACTGTTTTTT. Its protein is CASRVGQSLGSEKLFF.

The CDR3 DNA reads TGCGCCAGCAGTGAGTCTTTGGGCGAGCAGTTCTTC. Protein sequence: CASSESLGEQFF. The genes are TRBV10-1 and TRBJ2-1; D gene ambiguous. Germline V gene data show CDR1 as WNHNN and CDR2 as SYGVQD (reference sequence). Trimming stripped 0 bases from V and 10 bases from J, with 7 bases between. The length of the CDR3 is 12 residues.

This clonotype came up a few times. The rearrangement uses TRBV5-5 and TRBJ2-7; a weak D match, TRBD1 (5 bases). V was clipped by 1 base and J by 6 bases, with 11 bases between them. The germline V gene encodes CDR1 SGHKS and CDR2 YYEKEE (reference sequence). The CDR3 runs 13 residues. The CDR3 is CASSLPRVGEQYF. The CDR3 nucleotides are TGTGCCAGCAGCTTGCCCAGGGTGGGCGAGCAGTACTTC.

This clonotype was recorded many times. The chain couples TRBV2 to TRBJ1-1, with a weak D call TRBD1 (5 bases). V was cut by 7 bases and J by 8 bases, with 20 bases left in between. The CDR3 is 14 residues long. Per the germline V gene, CDR1 is SNHLY and CDR2 is FYNNEI. The CDR3 reads CASKAGREWVEAFF. The CDR3 DNA reads TGTGCCAGCAAAGCCGGCAGGGAGTGGGTGGAAGCTTTCTTT. The complete variable domain, with remaining parts taken from reference TRBV2 and TRBJ1-1, reads EPEVTQTPSHQVTQMGQEVILRCVPISNHLYFYWYRQILGQKVEFLVSFYNNEISEKSEIFDDQFSVERPDGSNFTLKIRSTKLEDSAMYFCASKAGREWVEAFFGQGTRLTVV.

This clonotype came up many times. The chain combines TRBV11-2 with TRBJ2-7, with 8 bases aligning to TRBD1. There are 20 residues in the CDR3. Germline trimming cut 5 bases from V and 2 bases from J; bases unmatched to any gene: 23. CDR1 and CDR2 (germline): SGHAT, FQNNGV. The CDR3 reads CASSAFGIPGQVSSTYEQYF. The CDR3 DNA sequence: TGTGCCAGCAGCGCCTTTGGGATTCCGGGACAGGTTTCGTCTACCTACGAGCAGTACTTC.

This clonotype showed up many times. V and J are TRBV29-1 and TRBJ2-3; D ambiguous. The germline V gene encodes CDR1 SQVTM and CDR2 ANQGSEA. The CDR3 spans 14 residues. V was trimmed by 1 base and J by 0 bases, leaving 8 bases between them. In DNA, the CDR3 is TGCAGCGTTGAAGGGATTGCTAGCACAGATACGCAGTATTTT. Amino acid sequence: CSVEGIASTDTQYF.

This clonotype was seen a few times. The gene calls are TRBV12-3 or TRBV12-4 and TRBJ2-1; D is perhaps TRBD2 (5 bases). Trimming took 1 base from V and 10 from J, leaving 11 bases between them. The CDR3 covers 13 residues. CDR3 sequence reads: CASSLGGHREQFF. In DNA form, the CDR3 reads TGTGCCAGCAGTTTAGGCGGGCATCGGGAGCAGTTCTTC.

This clonotype was observed many times. J is TRBJ2-1 and V is TRBV12-3 or TRBV12-4; no firm D call. The V end was cut by 6 bases, the J end by 0 bases, with 12 bases between. The CDR3 has 15 residues. CDR3: CASRPSESSYNEQFF. The CDR3 bases are TGTGCCAGCAGACCCTCTGAAAGCTCCTACAATGAGCAGTTCTTC.

In this sample, this clonotype turned up a few times. The chain uses TRBV6-2 or TRBV6-3 and TRBJ1-5; 8 bases line up with TRBD1. This CDR3 spans 18 amino acids. The germline gives CDR1 MNHEY, CDR2 SVGEGT. Trimming took 6 bases from V and 6 from J; bases not matched to a gene: 19. CDR3 in DNA: TGTGCCAGCAGAACATACCGGGACAGGTCCCTGCGATCTCAGCCCCAGCATTTT. Its translation: CASRTYRDRSLRSQPQHF.

This clonotype was observed a few times. The V call is TRBV7-3, the J call TRBJ2-1; D not certain. V was clipped by 3 bases and J by 8 bases, with 14 bases between them. The germline CDR1 and CDR2 sequences are SGHTA and FQGTGA. The CDR3 covers 14 residues. CDR3 residues: CASSLGPSLHEQFF. The CDR3 nucleotides are TGTGCCAGCAGCTTGGGCCCCTCCCTCCATGAGCAGTTCTTC.

V usage is TRBV29-1 and J usage is TRBJ2-5; the D gene is possibly TRBD1 (6 bases). There are 12 residues in the CDR3. Germline values: CDR1 SQVTM, CDR2 ANQGSEA. V was clipped by 4 bases and J by 5 bases, with 11 bases between them. Here the CDR3 reads CSVAGVSETQYF. In nucleotides, the CDR3 is TGCAGCGTTGCAGGGGTTTCGGAGACCCAGTACTTC.

This clonotype was observed many times. The J gene is TRBJ1-5, the V gene TRBV20-1; D gene ambiguous. Germline V gives CDR1 DFQATT, CDR2 SNEGSKA (reference sequence). V dropped 5 bases and J dropped 2 bases, with 13 bases sitting between them. This CDR3 is built from 14 residues. Written as DNA, the CDR3 is TGCAGTGCTCCCCCTCGGCAGGGCAATCAGCCCCAGCATTTT. This codes for CSAPPRQGNQPQHF.

This clonotype was counted only a few times. The chain has TRBV19 and TRBJ2-2; D uncertain. Germline-derived CDR1 and CDR2 are LNHDA and SQIVND (reference sequence). This CDR3 has 14 amino acids. The DNA for the CDR3 is TGTGCAATTGAGGCGTCCGCGAACACCGGGGAGCTGTTTTTT. Protein: CAIEASANTGELFF.

This clonotype was seen many times. This chain uses TRBV5-1 with TRBJ2-3; 7 nucleotides line up with TRBD1. Germline trimming cut 4 bases from V and 2 bases from J; bases unmatched to any gene: 7. The CDR3 has 15 residues. Germline CDR1 and CDR2: SGHRS and YFSETQ. CDR3 sequence: CASSIQGIDTDTQYF. CDR3 DNA: TGCGCCAGCAGCATACAGGGGATCGACACAGATACGCAGTATTTT.

The chain links TRBV19 to TRBJ1-5, with a weak D call TRBD1 (6 bases). The CDR3 has 15 amino acids. V shed 6 bases and J shed 3 bases, with 15 bases lying between them. Germline V gene data show CDR1 as LNHDA and CDR2 as SQIVND (reference sequence). This CDR3 is CASRGTGFNNQPQHF. In DNA form, the CDR3 reads TGTGCCAGTAGGGGTACAGGGTTTAACAATCAGCCCCAGCATTTT.

This clonotype has ten or more counts. V and J are TRBV20-1 and TRBJ2-3; D gene unclear. Per germline, CDR1 DFQATT and CDR2 SNEGSKA (reference sequence). The CDR3 covers 15 residues. The V and J ends lost 6 bases and 1 base respectively, with 17 bases between them. CDR3 sequence (DNA): TGCAGTGCCCCCCCGGATGGAGTGGGCACAGATACGCAGTATTTT. It codes for CSAPPDGVGTDTQYF.

In this sample, this clonotype turned up a few times. J is TRBJ2-7 and V is TRBV20-1; 9 bases are a match to TRBD1. V gave up 5 bases and J gave up 3 bases; unmatched junction bases: 8. Germline V lookup: CDR1 DFQATT, CDR2 SNEGSKA (reference sequence). CDR3 length: 14 amino acids. CDR3 bases: TGCAGTGCTGCACGGGACAGGGTTCTCTACGAGCAGTACTTC. This encodes CSAARDRVLYEQYF.

This clonotype was counted at least ten times. The chain carries TRBV15 and TRBJ1-2; D is unclear. Germline V lookup: CDR1 LNHNV, CDR2 YYDKDF (reference sequence). Deletions cut 3 bases from V and 6 bases from J, with 11 bases between. The CDR3 length is 13 residues. CDR3 sequence (DNA): TGTGCCACCAGCAGCAGCCTTGAGGATGGCTACACCTTC. Translation: CATSSSLEDGYTF.

This clonotype appeared many times. The DNA for the CDR3 is TGTGCCATCAGTGAGTGGGGACAGGGGTACGAGCAGTACTTC. Its protein product is CAISEWGQGYEQYF. The gene calls are TRBV10-3 and TRBJ2-7, with 10 positions matching TRBD1. Per germline, CDR1 ENHRY and CDR2 SYGVKD. V dropped 1 base and J dropped 4; count of bases not matched to a gene: 1. This CDR3 is built from 14 residues.

This clonotype was found many times. The chain recombines TRBV29-1 with TRBJ2-7; TRBD1 matches at 9 bases. From germline, CDR1 is SQVTM and CDR2 ANQGSEA. The CDR3 has 15 residues. The J segment lost 4 bases and the V segment lost 4 bases, leaving 11 bases of the junction unmatched. In nucleotides, the CDR3 is TGCAGCGTTGTAGACAGGACAGGGGTAGTATACGAGCAGTACTTC. It yields the protein CSVVDRTGVVYEQYF.

V gene TRBV20-1 combines with J gene TRBJ1-1; a weak D match, TRBD1 (5 bases). The germline CDR1 and CDR2 sequences are DFQATT and SNEGSKA (reference sequence). This CDR3 has 14 amino acids. Trimming left V 2 bases short and J 7 bases short, with 17 bases between. DNA for the CDR3: TGCAGTGCTAGAAAGACAGTCCGAATGAGTGAAGCTTTCTTT. Its translation is CSARKTVRMSEAFF.